The rows below give T cell receptor beta chains drawn from one sample of a study of blood T cell repertoires in COVID-19. This table comes from immunoSEQ multiplex PCR, and its TCRdb copy is limited to in-frame clones, with some not included. Of about 250,000 clones in the sample, 65% to 85% were seen once. The sequenced material came from peripheral blood. These TCRs come from a human donor in a cohort sampled during active COVID-19. CDR3s include the opening cysteine and the closing phenylalanine or tryptophan. A D gene is named only where the DNA matches it firmly.

j_gene: TRBJ1-1; v_gene: TRBV7-9; d_gene: .; CDR3aa: CASSSGGGGPTEAFF
j_gene: TRBJ1-5; v_gene: TRBV6-6; d_gene: .; CDR3aa: CASSYSRGNQPQHF
j_gene: TRBJ2-7; v_gene: TRBV28; d_gene: .; CDR3aa: CASTYSGGRAHEQYF
j_gene: TRBJ2-1; v_gene: TRBV7-8; d_gene: TRBD2; CDR3aa: CASSSGGAGYNEQFF
j_gene: TRBJ1-2; v_gene: TRBV7-9; d_gene: TRBD1; CDR3aa: CASSLGQGLGYGYTF
j_gene: TRBJ2-7; v_gene: TRBV7-3; d_gene: .; CDR3aa: CASSLQGTYEQYF
j_gene: TRBJ2-1; v_gene: TRBV28; d_gene: TRBD2; CDR3aa: CASSQRGLAGAPSTRRSYNEQFF
j_gene: TRBJ1-1; v_gene: TRBV6-1; d_gene: TRBD1; CDR3aa: CASSDVGGDRGFVVAEAFF
j_gene: TRBJ2-7; v_gene: TRBV11-2; d_gene: TRBD1; CDR3aa: CASSLVGTGGAYEQYF
j_gene: TRBJ2-1; v_gene: TRBV5-5; d_gene: TRBD2; CDR3aa: CASSSPGRGGNEQFF
j_gene: TRBJ2-5; v_gene: TRBV5-8; d_gene: TRBD2; CDR3aa: CASSSRGGFQETQYF
j_gene: TRBJ2-1; v_gene: TRBV28; d_gene: TRBD2; CDR3aa: CASSPTSGLYNEQFF
j_gene: TRBJ1-5; v_gene: TRBV24-1; d_gene: TRBD1; CDR3aa: CATRGGAGQPQHF
j_gene: TRBJ2-7; v_gene: TRBV4-1; d_gene: TRBD1; CDR3aa: CASSQPRTGNYEQYF
j_gene: TRBJ2-7; v_gene: TRBV6-5; d_gene: .; CDR3aa: CASSSPRELPYEQYF
j_gene: TRBJ2-1; v_gene: TRBV27; d_gene: TRBD1; CDR3aa: CASSLQTGGYYNEQFF
j_gene: TRBJ2-7; v_gene: TRBV2; d_gene: TRBD2; CDR3aa: CAIQVGGAFSEQYF
j_gene: TRBJ2-1; v_gene: TRBV20-1; d_gene: .; CDR3aa: CSARDQNEQFF
j_gene: TRBJ1-4; v_gene: TRBV9; d_gene: TRBD1; CDR3aa: CASSVGQGGEKLFF
j_gene: TRBJ1-4; v_gene: TRBV19; d_gene: TRBD1; CDR3aa: CASSIEPGTGNEKLFF
j_gene: TRBJ1-5; v_gene: TRBV4-1; d_gene: TRBD1; CDR3aa: CASSPRDRGHNQPQHF
j_gene: TRBJ1-1; v_gene: TRBV19; d_gene: .; CDR3aa: CASSIVHGRNTEAFF
j_gene: TRBJ2-1; v_gene: TRBV5-6; d_gene: TRBD2; CDR3aa: CASSSLAGANEQFF
j_gene: TRBJ2-3; v_gene: TRBV21-1; d_gene: .; CDR3aa: CASSKVWGQPSTDTQYF
j_gene: TRBJ1-3; v_gene: TRBV18; d_gene: TRBD1; CDR3aa: CASSPPTGGTGNTIYF
j_gene: TRBJ1-1; v_gene: TRBV6-5; d_gene: TRBD1; CDR3aa: CASSYQSGGAGTEAFF
j_gene: TRBJ2-7; v_gene: TRBV7-7; d_gene: TRBD2; CDR3aa: CASSLGREGLEQYF
j_gene: TRBJ2-1; v_gene: TRBV4-1; d_gene: TRBD1; CDR3aa: CASSPGQGTMGNEQFF
j_gene: TRBJ2-3; v_gene: TRBV7-9; d_gene: TRBD1; CDR3aa: CASSRGQATDTQYF
j_gene: TRBJ2-2; v_gene: TRBV5-1; d_gene: TRBD2; CDR3aa: CASSSGLAGLNTGELFF
j_gene: TRBJ1-1; v_gene: TRBV28; d_gene: .; CDR3aa: CASSLWRVGTEAFF
j_gene: TRBJ1-1; v_gene: TRBV27; d_gene: .; CDR3aa: CASSTTDRGTEAFF
j_gene: TRBJ2-7; v_gene: TRBV18; d_gene: TRBD2; CDR3aa: CASSRSSGSLYEQYF
j_gene: TRBJ1-6; v_gene: TRBV19; d_gene: .; CDR3aa: CASSIDRLEDNSPLHF
j_gene: TRBJ2-7; v_gene: TRBV6-5; d_gene: .; CDR3aa: CASSYSFRDAYEQYF
j_gene: TRBJ1-2; v_gene: TRBV25-1; d_gene: .; CDR3aa: CASSYADYGYTF
j_gene: TRBJ2-5; v_gene: TRBV5-1; d_gene: .; CDR3aa: CASRLAEETQYF
j_gene: TRBJ1-2; v_gene: TRBV5-1; d_gene: .; CDR3aa: CASSKEEGGYTF
j_gene: TRBJ2-5; v_gene: TRBV5-5; d_gene: TRBD1; CDR3aa: CASSWTGGSETQYF
j_gene: TRBJ2-5; v_gene: TRBV27; d_gene: TRBD1; CDR3aa: CASSPTGDGTQYF
j_gene: TRBJ2-2; v_gene: TRBV9; d_gene: .; CDR3aa: CASSVSTGELFF
j_gene: TRBJ1-1; v_gene: TRBV6-2/TRBV6-3; d_gene: .; CDR3aa: CASSFPQGSSTEAFF
j_gene: TRBJ1-1; v_gene: TRBV7-8; d_gene: .; CDR3aa: CASSLVGPGRMNTEAFF
j_gene: TRBJ2-3; v_gene: TRBV7-9; d_gene: TRBD1; CDR3aa: CASSLPQGAGDTQYF
j_gene: TRBJ2-7; v_gene: TRBV7-8; d_gene: TRBD2; CDR3aa: CASSTGTTIEQYF
j_gene: TRBJ2-5; v_gene: TRBV30; d_gene: .; CDR3aa: CAWSEARETQYF
j_gene: TRBJ2-7; v_gene: TRBV7-2; d_gene: TRBD1; CDR3aa: CASSLQDRAAYEQYF
j_gene: TRBJ1-3; v_gene: TRBV28; d_gene: TRBD1; CDR3aa: CASSSGTGSGNTIYF
j_gene: TRBJ2-5; v_gene: TRBV2; d_gene: TRBD1; CDR3aa: CASGDRVLETQYF
j_gene: TRBJ1-4; v_gene: TRBV10-1; d_gene: TRBD1; CDR3aa: CAKTLTGTGHEKLFF
j_gene: TRBJ2-5; v_gene: TRBV24-1; d_gene: TRBD1; CDR3aa: CATSEYRGETQYF
j_gene: TRBJ2-5; v_gene: TRBV19; d_gene: .; CDR3aa: CASSIGGGLIETQYF
j_gene: TRBJ1-6; v_gene: TRBV5-6; d_gene: .; CDR3aa: CASSLDAQKPLHF
j_gene: TRBJ1-2; v_gene: TRBV6-4; d_gene: .; CDR3aa: CASSEGGIGYGYTF
j_gene: TRBJ2-3; v_gene: TRBV7-3; d_gene: .; CDR3aa: CASSPRHGHTDTQYF
j_gene: TRBJ2-5; v_gene: TRBV3-1/TRBV3-2; d_gene: TRBD2; CDR3aa: CASSLSGAGETQYF
j_gene: TRBJ1-6; v_gene: TRBV7-3; d_gene: .; CDR3aa: CANSLNRYNSPLHF
j_gene: TRBJ2-4; v_gene: TRBV28; d_gene: TRBD1; CDR3aa: CASSPDRGPVNIQYF